Sequencing of this T cell receptor (beta chain) was carried out in a study of shared clonotypes between healthy human individuals. This CDR3 is 16 amino acids long. V lost 4 bases to trimming and J lost 2 bases; unmatched junction nucleotides: 11. In germline, CDR1 is SEHNR, CDR2 FQNEAQ (reference sequence). As for this clone: No antigen is known for it.

Healthy and HIV-negative, the adult donors had no recent acute infections or vaccinations. Study-wide results and limits: Several donors showed sharing of approximately 5% of naive CD4 clonotypes. On the whole, naive subsets had larger estimated richness than memory subsets had. It was anticipated that sequencing depth would influence how many clonotypes donors shared.

The data were produced by immunoSEQ multiplex PCR, yet TCRdb's version contains in-frame clones alone and is incomplete. Of more than 150,000 clones detected, around 93% appear once; the ten largest clones hold 0.067%. The source of this sequence is a woman aged 30 to 39 in good health. The rearrangement joins TRBV7-9 to TRBJ2-7; 7 nucleotides match TRBD1. Sequenced sample: naive CD4+ T cells sorted from blood. As for subset: CD45RA+ positively selected. Here the CDR3 DNA reads TGTGCCAGCAGCTCCTCCTCTACCAGGGGGACCTACGAGCAGTACTTC. Translating gives CASSSSSTRGTYEQYF.